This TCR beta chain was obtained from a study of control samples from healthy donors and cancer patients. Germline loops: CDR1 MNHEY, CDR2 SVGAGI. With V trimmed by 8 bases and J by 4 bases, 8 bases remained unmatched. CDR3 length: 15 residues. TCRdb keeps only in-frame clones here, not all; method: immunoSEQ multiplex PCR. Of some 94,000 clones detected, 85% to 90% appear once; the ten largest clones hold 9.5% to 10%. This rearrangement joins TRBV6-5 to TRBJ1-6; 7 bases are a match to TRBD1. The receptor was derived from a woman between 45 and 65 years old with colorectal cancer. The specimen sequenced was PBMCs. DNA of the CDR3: TGTGCCAGCGGAGCCGGGGGACAGTATAATTCACCCCTCCACTTT. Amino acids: CASGAGGQYNSPLHF.